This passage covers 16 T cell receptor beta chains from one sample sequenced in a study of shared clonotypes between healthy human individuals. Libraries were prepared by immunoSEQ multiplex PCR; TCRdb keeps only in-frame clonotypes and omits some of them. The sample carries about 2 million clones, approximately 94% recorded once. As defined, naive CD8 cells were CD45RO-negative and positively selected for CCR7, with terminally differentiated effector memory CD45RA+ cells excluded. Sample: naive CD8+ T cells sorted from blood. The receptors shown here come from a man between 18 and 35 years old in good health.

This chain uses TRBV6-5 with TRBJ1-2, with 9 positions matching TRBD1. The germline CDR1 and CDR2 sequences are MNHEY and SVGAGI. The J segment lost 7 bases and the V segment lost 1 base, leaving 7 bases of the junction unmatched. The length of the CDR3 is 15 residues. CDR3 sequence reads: CASSYFTGGRGGYTF. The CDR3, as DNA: TGTGCCAGCAGTTACTTTACAGGGGGCCGCGGTGGCTACACCTTC.

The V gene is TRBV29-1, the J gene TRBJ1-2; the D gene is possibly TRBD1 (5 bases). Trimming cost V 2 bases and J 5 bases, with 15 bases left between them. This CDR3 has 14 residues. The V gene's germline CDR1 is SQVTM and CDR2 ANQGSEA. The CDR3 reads CSVEYRDRPYGYTF. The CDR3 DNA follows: TGCAGCGTTGAATATCGGGACCGGCCTTATGGCTACACCTTC.

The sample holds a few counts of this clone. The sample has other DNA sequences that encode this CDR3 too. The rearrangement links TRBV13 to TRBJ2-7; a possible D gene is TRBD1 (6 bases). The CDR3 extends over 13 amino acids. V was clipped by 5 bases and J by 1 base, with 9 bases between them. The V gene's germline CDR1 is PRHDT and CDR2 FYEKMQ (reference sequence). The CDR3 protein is CASSPQGSYEQYF. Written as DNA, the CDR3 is TGTGCCAGCAGCCCACAGGGTTCCTACGAGCAGTACTTC. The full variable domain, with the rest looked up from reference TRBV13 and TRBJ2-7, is AAGVIQSPRHLIKEKRETATLKCYPIPRHDTVYWYQQGPGQDPQFLISFYEKMQSDKGSIPDRFSAQQFSDYHSELNMSSLELGDSALYFCASSPQGSYEQYFGPGTRLTVT.

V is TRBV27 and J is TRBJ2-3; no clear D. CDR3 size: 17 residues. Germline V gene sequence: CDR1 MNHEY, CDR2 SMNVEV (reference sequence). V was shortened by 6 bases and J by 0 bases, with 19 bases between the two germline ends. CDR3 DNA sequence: TGTGCCAGCAGCCCTACAGATAGGTCTCCTAGCACAGATACGCAGTATTTT. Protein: CASSPTDRSPSTDTQYF.

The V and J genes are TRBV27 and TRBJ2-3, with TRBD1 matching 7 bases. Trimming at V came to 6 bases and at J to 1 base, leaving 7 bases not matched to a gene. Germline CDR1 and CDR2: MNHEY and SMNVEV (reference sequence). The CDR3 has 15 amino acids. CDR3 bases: TGTGCCAGCAGCCGATCCGGGACAGGCACAGATACGCAGTATTTT. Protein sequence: CASSRSGTGTDTQYF.

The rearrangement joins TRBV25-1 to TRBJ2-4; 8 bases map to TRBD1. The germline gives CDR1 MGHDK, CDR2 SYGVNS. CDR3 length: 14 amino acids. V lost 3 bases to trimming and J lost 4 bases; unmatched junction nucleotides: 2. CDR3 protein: CASSDRGQKNIQYF. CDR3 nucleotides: TGTGCCAGCAGTGACAGGGGGCAAAAAAACATTCAGTACTTC.

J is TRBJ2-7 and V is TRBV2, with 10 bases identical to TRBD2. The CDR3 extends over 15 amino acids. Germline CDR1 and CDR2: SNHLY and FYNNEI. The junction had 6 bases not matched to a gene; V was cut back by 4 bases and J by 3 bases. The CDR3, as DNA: TGTGCCAGCAGTGCCTCTCTAGCGGGGGACTACGAGCAGTACTTC. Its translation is CASSASLAGDYEQYF.

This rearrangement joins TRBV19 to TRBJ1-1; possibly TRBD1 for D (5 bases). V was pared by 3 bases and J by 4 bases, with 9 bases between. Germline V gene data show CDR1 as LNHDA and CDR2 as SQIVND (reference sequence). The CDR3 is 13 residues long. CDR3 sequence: CASSMGVATEAFF. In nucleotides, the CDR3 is TGTGCCAGTAGTATGGGGGTAGCCACTGAAGCTTTCTTT.

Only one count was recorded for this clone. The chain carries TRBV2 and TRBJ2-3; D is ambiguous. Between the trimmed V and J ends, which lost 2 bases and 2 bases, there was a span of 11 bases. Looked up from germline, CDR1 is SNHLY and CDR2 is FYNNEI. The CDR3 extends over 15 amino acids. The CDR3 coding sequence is TGTGCCAGCAGTGAATTTGTGGGTTCCACAGATACGCAGTATTTT. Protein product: CASSEFVGSTDTQYF.

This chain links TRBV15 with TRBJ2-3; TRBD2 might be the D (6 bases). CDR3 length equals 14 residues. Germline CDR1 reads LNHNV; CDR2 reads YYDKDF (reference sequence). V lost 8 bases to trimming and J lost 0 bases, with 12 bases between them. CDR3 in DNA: TGTGCCACCGGCCTGGACTACAGCACAGATACGCAGTATTTT. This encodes CATGLDYSTDTQYF.

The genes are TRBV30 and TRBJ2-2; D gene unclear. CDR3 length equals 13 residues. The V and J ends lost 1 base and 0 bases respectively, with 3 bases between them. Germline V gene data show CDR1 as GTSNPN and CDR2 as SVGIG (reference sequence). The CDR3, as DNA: TGTGCCTGGAGTGCGACGAACACCGGGGAGCTGTTTTTT. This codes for CAWSATNTGELFF.

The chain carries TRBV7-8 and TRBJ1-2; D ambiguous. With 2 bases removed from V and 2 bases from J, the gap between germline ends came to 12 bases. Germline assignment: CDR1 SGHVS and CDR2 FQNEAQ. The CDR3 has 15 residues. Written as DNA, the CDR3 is TGTGCCAGCAGCTTACGCGCGACACCCAACTATGGCTACACCTTC. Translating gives CASSLRATPNYGYTF. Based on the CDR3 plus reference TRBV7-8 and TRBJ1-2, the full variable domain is GAGVSQSPRYKVAKRGQDVALRCDPISGHVSLFWYQQALGQGPEFLTYFQNEAQLDKSGLPSDRFFAERPEGSVSTLKIQRTQQEDSAVYLCASSLRATPNYGYTFGSGTRLTVV.

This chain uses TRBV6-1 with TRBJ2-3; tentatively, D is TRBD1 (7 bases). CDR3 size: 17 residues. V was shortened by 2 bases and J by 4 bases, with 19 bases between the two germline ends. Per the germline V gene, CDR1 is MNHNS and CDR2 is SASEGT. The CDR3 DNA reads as TGTGCCAGCAGTGAAATGATGGGCAGGGGGGAAGCAGATACGCAGTATTTT. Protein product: CASSEMMGRGEADTQYF.

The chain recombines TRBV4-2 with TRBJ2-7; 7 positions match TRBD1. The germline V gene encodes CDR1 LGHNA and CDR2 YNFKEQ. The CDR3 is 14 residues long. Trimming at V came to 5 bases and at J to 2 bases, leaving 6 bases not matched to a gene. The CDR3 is CASSFSGTAYEQYF. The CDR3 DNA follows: TGTGCCAGCAGCTTCTCCGGGACAGCCTACGAGCAGTACTTC.

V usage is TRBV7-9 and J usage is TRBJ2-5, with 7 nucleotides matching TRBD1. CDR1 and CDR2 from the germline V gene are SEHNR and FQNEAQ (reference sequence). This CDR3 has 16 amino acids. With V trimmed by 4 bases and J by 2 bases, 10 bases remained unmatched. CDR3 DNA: TGTGCCAGCAGCTCCAACCGGGACAGTATACAAGAGACCCAGTACTTC. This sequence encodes CASSSNRDSIQETQYF.

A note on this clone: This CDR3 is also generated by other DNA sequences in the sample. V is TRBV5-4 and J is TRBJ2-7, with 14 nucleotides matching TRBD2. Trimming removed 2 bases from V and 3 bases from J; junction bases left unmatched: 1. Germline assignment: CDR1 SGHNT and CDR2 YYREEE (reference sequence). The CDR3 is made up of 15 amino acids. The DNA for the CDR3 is TGTGCCAGCAGCTTCGGACTAGCGGGAGGCTACGAGCAGTACTTC. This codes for CASSFGLAGGYEQYF.